This T cell receptor (beta chain) comes out of a study of response to subunit inactivated influenza vaccine. In this sample, this clonotype turned up a few times. The germline gives CDR1 MNHEY, CDR2 SVGAGI. The CDR3 runs to 14 residues. Trimming took 2 bases from V and 5 from J, leaving 12 bases between them. TCRdb re-derived calls from the RT-PCR reads in MiXCR, one entry per CDR3 protein. This table holds about 530,000 distinct CDR3 sequences, over 9.5% found once. The source of this sequence is a man aged 50-60 years who received an inactivated influenza vaccine. This chain joins TRBV6-5 and TRBJ1-2, with D unclear. The sequencing here drew on PBMCs from blood, taken on the day of vaccination. The CDR3 DNA follows: TGTGCCAGCAGTTACCGCGAGGGAGGGTATGGCTACACCTTC. This encodes CASSYREGGYGYTF.